This TCR beta chain originates from a study of liver allograft versus peripheral blood T cells. Background on the study: A comparison was made between T cell receptor repertoires in transplanted livers and those in recipients' peripheral blood. Study results and limitations: Peripheral blood repertoires reportedly differed from the T cell receptor repertoires found inside liver allografts.

MiXCR was run by TCRdb on the reads, yielding one entry per CDR3 protein. The data contain some 3,400 distinct CDR3 sequences, approximately 15% of them singletons. In its sample, this clonotype was seen a few times. The antigen is not known. The clonotype was recovered from a human patient who had a liver transplant. Some T cells may arise from the graft donor.

The CDR3 bases are TGCAGTGCCGCAGGGGGGAAGAACACTGAAGCTTTCTTT. Its protein is CSAAGGKNTEAFF. The chain combines TRBV20-1 with TRBJ1-1; 7 nucleotides align to TRBD1. The CDR3 is 13 amino acids. The germline V gene encodes CDR1 DFQATT and CDR2 SNEGSKA (reference sequence). Trimming at V came to 6 bases and at J to 1 base, leaving 5 bases not matched to a gene.